Detailed here is one T cell receptor (beta chain). The CDR3 runs to 14 residues. Trimming at V came to 4 bases and at J to 12 bases, leaving 9 bases not matched to a gene. Looked up from germline, CDR1 is MRHNA and CDR2 is SNTAGT. The source of the sample is a study of blood T cell repertoires in COVID-19. In the authors' workflow: The assay estimated nucleated cells by amplifying reference gene primers. The repertoire was sequenced with immunoSEQ multiplex PCR; TCRdb's copy has only in-frame clones and lacks some. Clonal size and the V and J genes are those of that table, whereas D and trimming came from the DNA. The sample records more than 95,000 clones, about 80% being singletons.

This rearrangement joins TRBV6-4 to TRBJ1-6; 7 bases map to TRBD1. The sample comprised peripheral blood. This TCR came from an elderly woman with active or convalescent COVID-19. CDR3 DNA sequence: TGTGCCAGCAGTGCTGAGACAGGGTTCAAACCCCTCCACTTT. Residues: CASSAETGFKPLHF.